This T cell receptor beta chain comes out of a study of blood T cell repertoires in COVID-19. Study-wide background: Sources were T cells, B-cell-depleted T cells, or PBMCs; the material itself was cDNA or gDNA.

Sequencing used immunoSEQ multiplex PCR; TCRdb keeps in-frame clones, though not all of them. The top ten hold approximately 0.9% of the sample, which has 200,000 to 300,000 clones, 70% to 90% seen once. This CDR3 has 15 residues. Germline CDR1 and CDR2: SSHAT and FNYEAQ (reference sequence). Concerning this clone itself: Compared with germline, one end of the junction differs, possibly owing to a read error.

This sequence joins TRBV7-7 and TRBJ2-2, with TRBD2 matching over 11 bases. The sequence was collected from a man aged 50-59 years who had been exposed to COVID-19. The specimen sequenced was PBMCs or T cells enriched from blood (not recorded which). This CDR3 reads CASSSRTSGQGELFF. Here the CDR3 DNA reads TGTGCTAGCAGCTCGAGGACTAGCGGGCAGGGGGAGCTGTTTTTT.